This T cell receptor beta chain originates from a study of blood T cell repertoires in COVID-19. Germline CDR1 LNHDA, CDR2 SQIVND (reference sequence). V was pared by 4 bases and J by 3 bases, with 7 bases of the junction left unmatched. The length of the CDR3 is 16 residues. Some clones are missing from TCRdb's copy, which holds only in-frame ones; the method was immunoSEQ multiplex PCR. The table records some 130,000 clones, approximately 88% of them present only once. The specimen sequenced was peripheral blood. This TCR derives from a man aged 50-60 years with acute or convalescent COVID-19. The rearrangement uses TRBV19 and TRBJ1-5; TRBD1 matches 9 bases. The CDR3, as DNA: TGTGCCAGTAGTAGACAGGGGGTAAGGAACAATCAGCCCCAGCATTTT. It encodes CASSRQGVRNNQPQHF.